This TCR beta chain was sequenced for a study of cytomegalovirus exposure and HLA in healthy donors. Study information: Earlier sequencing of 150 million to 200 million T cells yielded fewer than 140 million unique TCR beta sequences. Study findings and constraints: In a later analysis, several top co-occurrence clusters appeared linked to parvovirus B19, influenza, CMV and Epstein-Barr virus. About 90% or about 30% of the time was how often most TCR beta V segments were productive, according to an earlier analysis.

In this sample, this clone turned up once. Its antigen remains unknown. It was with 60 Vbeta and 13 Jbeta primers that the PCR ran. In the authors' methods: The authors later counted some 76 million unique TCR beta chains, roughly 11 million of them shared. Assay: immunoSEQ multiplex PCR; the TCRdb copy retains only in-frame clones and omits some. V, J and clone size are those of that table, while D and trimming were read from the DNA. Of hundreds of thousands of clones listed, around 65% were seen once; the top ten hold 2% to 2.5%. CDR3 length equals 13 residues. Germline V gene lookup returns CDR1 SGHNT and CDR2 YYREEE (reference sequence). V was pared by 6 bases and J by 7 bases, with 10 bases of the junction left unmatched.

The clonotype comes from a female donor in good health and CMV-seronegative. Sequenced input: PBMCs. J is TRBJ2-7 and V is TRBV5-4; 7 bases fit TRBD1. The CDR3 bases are TGTGCCAGCAACAGACAGGGATCGAGGGAGCAGTACTTC. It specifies CASNRQGSREQYF.